This T cell receptor beta chain was captured in a study of blood T cell repertoires in COVID-19. About the study: The samples span acute and convalescent COVID-19 from the United States, Italy and Spain. From T cells, B-cell-depleted T cells, or PBMCs came the material, which was cDNA or gDNA.

About this clone: This CDR3 is also generated by other DNA sequences in the sample.

Authors' data handling: Amplification with reference gene primers provided the estimates of nucleated cell counts. Profiling relied on immunoSEQ multiplex PCR, and the TCRdb table lists in-frame clones only, not all of them. D and trimming were read from the DNA, whereas the V and J calls and clone size are those reported in that table. This table has over 90,000 clones, around 86% appearing once. The CDR3 totals 12 residues. Germline lookup yields CDR1 SQVTM and CDR2 ANQGSEA. V lost 6 bases, J lost 1 base, and 9 bases lay in between. The sequenced sample was peripheral blood. The chain employs TRBV29-1 and TRBJ1-1; D might be TRBD1 (6 bases). This receptor was obtained from a middle-aged man with active or convalescent COVID-19. The CDR3 DNA follows: TGCAGCGTGGGACAAACGAACACTGAAGCTTTCTTT. It yields the protein CSVGQTNTEAFF.